This TCR beta chain was recovered during a study of blood T cell repertoires in COVID-19. About the study: PBMCs, B-cell-depleted T cells, or T cells were the source of the cDNA or gDNA that made up the material.

V was clipped by 7 bases and J by 9 bases; unmatched bases: 10. Germline assignment: CDR1 MNHEY and CDR2 SVGAGI. There are 14 residues in the CDR3. Original processing notes: Amplifying reference gene primers gave estimates of nucleated cell counts. Some clones are missing from TCRdb's copy, which holds only in-frame ones; the method was immunoSEQ multiplex PCR. V, J and clone size were drawn from that table, and D and trimming were deduced from the DNA. Of hundreds of thousands of clones in the sample, approximately 88% were seen once. Specimen: peripheral blood. The clonotype was recovered from a woman aged 45-65 years with COVID-19, enrolled during active disease. The chain joins TRBV6-5 to TRBJ1-1, with 11 bases matching TRBD1. The CDR3 here is CASTYQGQGGKAFF. CDR3 nucleotide sequence: TGTGCCAGCACTTATCAGGGACAGGGGGGAAAAGCTTTCTTT.